Each of the 9 T cell receptor beta chains below was sequenced from the same sample in a study of blood T cells in healthy people across ages. A second about 7 to 11 cycle PCR used barcoded and J-beta primers. TCRdb redid the calling of the 5' RACE reads with MiXCR, one entry per CDR3 protein. Seen here are roughly 1.9 million distinct CDR3 sequences, 35% to 50% observed once, and the top ten hold under 30%. The specimen sequenced was blood. These receptors came from a human donor in good health.

This chain joins TRBV24-1 and TRBJ2-1; 15 bases line up with TRBD2. The ends lost 5 bases at V and 3 bases at J; junction bases unmatched: 13. CDR3 length: 20 residues. Germline lookup yields CDR1 KGHDR and CDR2 SFDVKD. CDR3 in DNA: TGTGCCACCAGTGGGGATGAGGGACTAGCGGGGGGCGATAACTACAATGAGCAGTTCTTC. Protein product: CATSGDEGLAGGDNYNEQFF.

With respect to this clonotype: An end of the junction differs from the germline gene, which may be a read error. The DNA of the CDR3 is TGCGCCAGCAGCCAGCACGAAGGGGGGGGCTACGAGCAGTGCTTC. It translates to CASSQHEGGGYEQCF. V is TRBV4-3 and J is TRBJ2-7, with D maybe TRBD2 (7 bases). Looked up from germline, CDR1 is LGHNA and CDR2 is YSLEER. CDR3 size: 15 residues.

Worth noting for this clonotype: One end of the junction is discordant with germline, which a read error may explain. The gene calls are TRBV7-9 and TRBJ1-2; D might be TRBD1 (6 bases). CDR3 length: 15 amino acids. CDR1 SEHNR and CDR2 FQNEAQ come from the germline V gene (reference sequence). The CDR3, as DNA: TGTACCAGCAGCTTAACGGTCAGGGGTTTTGATGGCTACACCTTC. This codes for CTSSLTVRGFDGYTF.

This clonotype occurred a few times. The chain joins TRBV9 to TRBJ2-7; D gene unclear. This CDR3 is built from 13 residues. V lost 0 bases to trimming and J lost 6 bases, with 10 bases between them. Germline-derived CDR1 and CDR2 are SGDLS and YYNGEE. The CDR3 DNA sequence: TGTGCCAGCAGCGTAGAGGAACAGACCGAGCAGTACTTC. Translating it yields CASSVEEQTEQYF.

This sequence joins TRBV12-3 or TRBV12-4 and TRBJ1-5; possible D gene TRBD1, 5 bases. V was trimmed by 5 bases and J by 2 bases, leaving 16 bases between them. CDR3 length: 16 residues. This CDR3 reads CASSHRAGIGNQPQHF. The CDR3 DNA reads TGTGCCAGCAGTCATAGGGCAGGGATCGGCAATCAGCCCCAGCATTTT.

The chain links TRBV12-3 or TRBV12-4 to TRBJ1-2; D is ambiguous. Trimming shortened V by 8 bases and J by 4 bases, and 17 bases separated the two germline ends. The CDR3 runs 14 residues. This CDR3 is CASRVLGGAYGYTF. Here the CDR3 DNA reads TGTGCCAGCCGGGTACTAGGCGGTGCCTATGGCTACACCTTC.

This chain joins TRBV11-2 and TRBJ2-5; 7 bases are a match to TRBD1. The J call may be faulty, since TRBJ2-7 better matches the DNA end. Per the germline V gene, CDR1 is SGHAT and CDR2 is FQNNGV. The CDR3 has 15 amino acids. The CDR3 nucleotides read TGTGCCAGCAGCTCCTCAGGGGACAGTCCTTCCGAGCAGTACTTC. It is translated as CASSSSGDSPSEQYF.

V and J are TRBV20-1 and TRBJ1-2; D gene ambiguous. Germline CDR1 reads DFQATT; CDR2 reads SNEGSKA (reference sequence). The V end was cut by 0 bases, the J end by 7 bases, with 15 bases between. The CDR3 loop spans 14 amino acids. CDR3: CSARDLRAVTGYTF. In DNA, the CDR3 is TGCAGTGCTAGAGATTTGAGGGCAGTTACTGGCTACACCTTC.

The table lists this clonotype with a few counts. The genes are TRBV18 and TRBJ2-7, with unresolved D. The V and J ends lost 2 bases and 0 bases respectively, with 11 bases between them. The CDR3 has 15 amino acids. Germline CDR1 KGHSH, CDR2 LQKENI. CDR3 sequence (DNA): TGTGCCAGCTCACCAGCGGACGGTAACTCCTACGAGCAGTACTTC. As protein: CASSPADGNSYEQYF. Variable domain in full (rest from reference TRBV18 and TRBJ2-7): NAGVMQNPRHLVRRRGQEARLRCSPMKGHSHVYWYRQLPEEGLKFMVYLQKENIIDESGMPKERFSAEFPKEGPSILRIQQVVRGDSAAYFCASSPADGNSYEQYFGPGTRLTVT.